The sequence of this TCR beta chain was determined in a study of T cell repertoires in cytomegalovirus infection. Study details: Indications of both CMV infection and matching HLA type were provided by public TCR beta signatures.

TCRdb re-called the reads through MiXCR, storing one row per CDR3 protein. The table lists roughly 630,000 distinct CDR3 sequences, approximately 24% of them singletons. To note about this clonotype: This sequence may be a read error, since a much larger clone differs from it by one base.

This CDR3 has 15 amino acids. Germline V lookup: CDR1 SGHVS, CDR2 FNYEAQ. Sequenced: CD8+ T cells from PBMCs. This rearrangement joins TRBV7-6 to TRBJ2-2; weak D call: TRBD1 (5 bases). The TCR sequence derives from a human donor in good health (CMV status not recorded). Some clones in this sample may be carry-over from other donors' samples. The CDR3 DNA follows: TGTGTCAGCAGCTTTTCGACAGACTACACCGGGGAGCTGTTTTTT. Translation: CVSSFSTDYTGELFF.